This T cell receptor beta chain stems from a study of tumor-infiltrating lymphocytes in primary liver carcinoma. On the study more broadly: Regardless of tissue type, samples showed similar yields of roughly 3.65 to 7.5 million productive TCRbeta reads. Study-wide findings and caveats: Owing to bulk unsorted samples, no comparison was made between CD4+ and CD8+ repertoires. Tumor region pairs overlapped more than did tumor-adjacent and tumor-blood pairs.

V was clipped by 1 base and J by 10 bases; unmatched bases: 16. Germline CDR1 is SGHDT and CDR2 is YYEEEE. This CDR3 contains 18 residues. TCR beta cDNA was made from approximately 500 ng total RNA with a constant-region primer. Construction of TCR beta libraries relied on three successive nested multiplex PCR rounds employing slightly modified ARM-PCR. The study ran its first two PCR rounds for approximately 11 cycles each, using TRBV1-TRBV30 forward primers and a C-beta reverse primer. Each CDR3 protein is one row after TCRdb ran MiXCR on the multiplex PCR reads. This table holds approximately 300,000 distinct CDR3 sequences, 65% found once. As concerns this clonotype: Antigen unknown. A much larger clone lies a single base off, so this may be a read error.

Both blood RNA, taken from unsorted whole blood, and germline DNA were extracted. Infection with HBV was chronic in patients; they were treatment-naive. Sequencing was carried out using peripheral blood. The chain couples TRBV5-6 to TRBJ1-6; 8 nucleotides agree with TRBD1. This clonotype was sampled from a man aged 40-50 years with primary liver carcinoma and hepatitis B virus infection. CDR3 sequence reads: CASSLKGTGLNRGSPLHF. The DNA of the CDR3 is TGTGCCAGCAGCTTGAAGGGGACAGGTTTAAACAGGGGATCACCCCTCCACTTT.